What follows is one T cell receptor (beta chain) and its context. Its antigen is not known. This sample was taken from a study of cytomegalovirus exposure and HLA in healthy donors. Background on the study: A prior analysis found around 110 million unique TCR beta sequences from some 200 million T cells.

Points from the study as a whole: According to a later analysis, donors in an Asian-associated ancestry cluster reportedly had fewer N-insertions than the 666-donor mean. Indistinguishable V segments such as TRBV6-2 and TRBV6-3 were excluded. Most subjects had HLA-A and HLA-B alleles reportedly predicted accurately by TCR beta sequences.

The V gene's germline CDR1 is SGHRS and CDR2 YFSETQ. V lost 0 bases and J 4 bases, leaving 11 bases between the germline ends. This CDR3 spans 16 amino acids. PCR employed 60 Vbeta and 13 Jbeta primers. TCRdb's copy holds only in-frame clones and misses some; the assay was immunoSEQ multiplex PCR. Among 87,000 or so clones, 60% to 85% were seen once, and the ten largest hold 4.9%. This sequence originates from a woman aged 40 to 50 in good health and CMV-seronegative. The sequenced sample was PBMCs. This chain uses TRBV5-1 with TRBJ1-6, with D possibly matching TRBD1 (6 bases). CDR3 bases: TGCGCCAGCAGCTTGGCCGGGGGGCGGTATAATTCACCCCTCCACTTT. This encodes CASSLAGGRYNSPLHF.